The clone carrying this TCR beta chain appeared a single time. Repertoires were generated with immunoSEQ multiplex PCR, while TCRdb's copy carries only in-frame clones and drops some. Of hundreds of thousands of clones listed, approximately 96% were seen once; the top ten hold about 0.11%. In germline, CDR1 is GTSNPN, CDR2 SVGIG (reference sequence). The CDR3 runs to 15 residues. Trimming cost V 3 bases and J 3 bases; bases outside gene matches: 7. The entry originates in a study of shared clonotypes between healthy human individuals. Naive CD8 cells lacked CD45RO, underwent positive selection for CCR7 and left out terminally differentiated effector memory CD45RA+ cells.

The origin of this receptor is a woman aged 30 to 39 in good health. J is TRBJ1-3 and V is TRBV30, with TRBD1 matching 8 bases. The sample taken for sequencing was naive CD8+ T cells sorted from blood. The CDR3 nucleotides are TGTGCCTGGAGCGGATTGACAGGGGATGGAAACACCATATATTTT. This encodes CAWSGLTGDGNTIYF.